Included here is one T cell receptor beta chain sequence, with context. These data are taken from a study of blood T cell repertoires in COVID-19. About the study: The United States, Italy and Spain provided the acute and convalescent COVID-19 samples. In each case, the material was cDNA or gDNA derived from T cells, B-cell-depleted T cells, or PBMCs.

In the original analysis: Researchers report that nucleated cell counts were estimated from reference gene primer amplification. Data came from immunoSEQ multiplex PCR; TCRdb stores just in-frame clones and leaves some out. From that table come the V and J calls and clone size; the DNA was used to work out D and trimming. The table lists fewer than 100,000 clones, 75% to 85% of them singletons, with under 13% in the top ten. The V gene end was trimmed by 1 base and the J gene end by 3 bases; junction bases not matched to a gene: 3. The CDR3 contains 15 residues. Germline CDR1 is MGHRA and CDR2 is YSYEKL.

Sequencing was carried out using peripheral blood. This clonotype originated in a woman aged 70-85 years with acute or convalescent COVID-19. V gene TRBV4-1 combines with J gene TRBJ2-3; 8 nucleotides agree with TRBD1. CDR3 protein: CASSQVGQGTDTQYF. The CDR3 bases are TGCGCCAGCAGCCAAGTAGGACAGGGAACAGATACGCAGTATTTT.